The 27 T cell receptor beta chains listed next were all sequenced from one sample in a study of sequential checkpoint blockade in melanoma. Profiling relied on immunoSEQ multiplex PCR, and the TCRdb table lists in-frame clones only, not all of them. This sample yields about 40,000 clones, of which 86% are seen a single time; less than 15% belongs to the top ten. Documented treatment: randomized to nivolumab then ipilimumab (arm A) or the reverse (arm B). Specimen: CD8+ T cells sorted from blood (inferred from file names), collected from a patient given nivolumab and ipilimumab in sequence. The receptors here all came from a human donor with melanoma.

The chain couples TRBV27 to TRBJ1-1; 9 bases are shared with TRBD1. The V segment lost 4 bases and the J segment 1 base; nucleotides outside the gene matches: 4. Per germline, CDR1 MNHEY and CDR2 SMNVEV (reference sequence). The CDR3 contains 15 residues. The CDR3 loop is CASSSQGARNTEAFF. CDR3 DNA: TGTGCCAGCAGTTCACAGGGGGCGAGGAACACTGAAGCTTTCTTT.

The chain recombines TRBV19 with TRBJ2-1, with TRBD2 as a possible D gene (5 bases). Between the trimmed V and J ends, which lost 3 bases and 0 bases, there was a span of 9 bases. This CDR3 is built from 15 residues. CDR1 and CDR2 (germline): LNHDA, SQIVND (reference sequence). The DNA for the CDR3 is TGTGCCAGTAGTATGAGCGGTAGCTCCTACAATGAGCAGTTCTTC. Amino acids: CASSMSGSSYNEQFF.

The gene calls are TRBV7-9 and TRBJ2-3; 12 bases match TRBD2. The CDR3 totals 16 residues. J lost 1 base, V lost 5 bases, and 4 bases had no gene match. Germline loops: CDR1 SEHNR, CDR2 FQNEAQ (reference sequence). For the CDR3, the DNA is TGTGCCAGCAGCACTGGGACTAGCGGGCGCACAGATACGCAGTATTTT. Protein product: CASSTGTSGRTDTQYF.

The gene calls are TRBV5-1 and TRBJ2-3, with D perhaps matching TRBD2 (5 bases). Trimming took off 0 bases at V and 0 bases at J, with 11 bases between the two ends. The CDR3 is 16 residues long. CDR1 is SGHRS and CDR2 is YFSETQ in the germline V gene. CDR3 in amino acids: CASSLEERTSTDTQYF. The CDR3 nucleotides read TGCGCCAGCAGCTTGGAGGAGCGGACTAGCACAGATACGCAGTATTTT.

The chain has TRBV4-1 and TRBJ1-5, with no clear D. V was trimmed by 0 bases and J by 5 bases, leaving 8 bases between them. The CDR3 has 14 amino acids. Germline V gene sequence: CDR1 MGHRA, CDR2 YSYEKL. The CDR3, as DNA: TGCGCCAGCAGCCAAGATCCGGGGTATCAGCCCCAGCATTTT. This gives the protein CASSQDPGYQPQHF.

This rearrangement joins TRBV27 to TRBJ1-5; maybe TRBD1 (5 bases). From germline, CDR1 is MNHEY and CDR2 SMNVEV (reference sequence). With 4 bases removed from V and 6 bases from J, the gap between germline ends came to 19 bases. This CDR3 has 16 amino acids. DNA for the CDR3: TGTGCCAGCAGTTCCCGTAGGGAGGGGCCGGGTCAGCCCCAGCATTTT. The encoded protein is CASSSRREGPGQPQHF.

The V call is TRBV9, the J call TRBJ1-4; D is perhaps TRBD1 (6 bases). The CDR3 extends over 15 amino acids. CDR1 and CDR2 from the germline V gene are SGDLS and YYNGEE. Trimming removed 1 base at V and 7 bases at J, with 14 bases between. CDR3 sequence reads: CASSVSGGLSEKLFF. CDR3 nucleotides: TGTGCCAGCAGCGTATCTGGGGGCTTGAGTGAAAAACTGTTTTTT.

Note on this clone: The same CDR3 arises from other DNA sequences in this sample as well. The genes are TRBV2 and TRBJ1-3; TRBD1 might be the D (6 bases). Trimming stripped 7 bases from V and 3 bases from J, with 13 bases between. The CDR3 is 14 residues long. CDR1 is SNHLY and CDR2 is FYNNEI in the germline V gene. CDR3 region: CASTTGSGGNTIYF. The DNA for the CDR3 is TGTGCCAGCACCACAGGGTCGGGTGGAAACACCATATATTTT.

This clone was recorded only once. CDR3 in DNA: TGCGCCAGCAGCCAGAGCGGGAGGGGTGCAGATACGCAGTATTTT. It specifies CASSQSGRGADTQYF. The V gene is TRBV4-3, the J gene TRBJ2-3; 10 nucleotides line up with TRBD2. J lost 4 bases, V lost 3 bases, and 4 bases had no gene match. The length of the CDR3 is 15 residues. CDR1 and CDR2 from the germline V gene are LGHNA and YSLEER.

The CDR3 region is CASSLRQGYQETQYF. Here the CDR3 DNA reads TGTGCCAGCAGCCTCCGACAGGGCTATCAAGAGACCCAGTACTTC. The chain carries TRBV27 and TRBJ2-5, with 7 nucleotides matching TRBD1. Germline CDR1 reads MNHEY; CDR2 reads SMNVEV (reference sequence). There are 15 residues in the CDR3. With V trimmed by 6 bases and J by 2 bases, 9 bases remained unmatched.

The chain uses TRBV10-2 and TRBJ2-3; TRBD1 agrees at 7 bases. This CDR3 is built from 17 residues. The junction had 12 bases not matched to a gene; V was cut back by 6 bases and J by 0 bases. From germline, CDR1 is WSHSY and CDR2 SAAADI. The CDR3 sequence: CASRGYWTGPSTDTQYF. For the CDR3, the DNA is TGCGCCAGCAGGGGATACTGGACAGGACCTAGCACAGATACGCAGTATTTT.

The chain uses TRBV11-3 and TRBJ2-7, with 10 bases aligning to TRBD2. Germline CDR1 reads SGHNT; CDR2 reads YENEEA. This CDR3 contains 14 residues. The junction had 1 base not matched to a gene; V was cut back by 5 bases and J by 0 bases. The CDR3 DNA is TGTGCCAGCAGCCCTAGCGGGAGCTCCTACGAGCAGTACGTC. It encodes CASSPSGSSYEQYV.

This clone was counted between two and nine times. This chain connects TRBV15 to TRBJ2-3; 13 bases line up with TRBD2. CDR3 size: 15 residues. Trimming at V came to 3 bases and at J to 5 bases, leaving 2 bases not matched to a gene. Germline CDR1 is LNHNV and CDR2 is YYDKDF (reference sequence). This CDR3 reads CATSRTSGRLDTQYF. CDR3 bases: TGTGCCACCAGCAGGACTAGCGGGAGGTTAGATACGCAGTATTTT. Combining the CDR3 with reference TRBV15 and TRBJ2-3 gives the whole variable domain DAMVIQNPRYQVTQFGKPVTLSCSQTLNHNVMYWYQQKSSQAPKLLFHYYDKDFNNEADTPDNFQSRRPNTSFCFLDIRSPGLGDTAMYLCATSRTSGRLDTQYFGPGTRLTVL.

The chain uses TRBV5-1 and TRBJ2-1; TRBD2 matches 13 bases. CDR1 is SGHRS and CDR2 is YFSETQ in the germline V gene. The CDR3 loop spans 15 amino acids. Losses at the gene ends were 4 bases for V and 4 bases for J; bases not matched to a gene: 2. This chain's CDR3 is CASSPLAGGYNEQFF. The CDR3 region has the DNA TGCGCCAGCAGCCCACTAGCGGGAGGGTACAATGAGCAGTTCTTC. Full variable domain (rest looked up from reference TRBV5-1 and TRBJ2-1): KAGVTQTPRYLIKTRGQQVTLSCSPISGHRSVSWYQQTPGQGLQFLFEYFSETQRNKGNFPGRFSGRQFSNSRSEMNVSTLELGDSALYLCASSPLAGGYNEQFFGPGTRLTVL.

This chain links TRBV10-3 with TRBJ1-1; tentative D call: TRBD1 (5 bases). Germline values: CDR1 ENHRY, CDR2 SYGVKD. Trimming pared 8 bases from V and 0 bases from J, leaving 10 bases between. The CDR3 spans 13 residues. The CDR3 spells CAISTEMNTEAFF. Here the CDR3 DNA reads TGTGCCATCTCGACAGAAATGAACACTGAAGCTTTCTTT.

The chain has TRBV7-3 and TRBJ2-2, with 10 bases aligning to TRBD2. J gave up 7 bases and V 4 bases, and 9 bases lay outside the gene matches. The CDR3 length is 16 residues. CDR1 is SGHTA, CDR2 FQGTGA, per germline. Here the CDR3 reads CASSSRTSGTFGELFF. DNA of the CDR3: TGTGCCAGCAGCTCTCGGACTAGCGGTACCTTCGGGGAGCTGTTTTTT.

The chain is built from TRBV7-9 and TRBJ2-7; 8 bases match TRBD1. The length of the CDR3 is 18 residues. The V gene end was trimmed by 5 bases and the J gene end by 3 bases; junction bases not matched to a gene: 18. In germline, CDR1 is SEHNR, CDR2 FQNEAQ (reference sequence). CDR3 bases: TGTGCCAGCAGCCCTTGGACAGGGAGATCCGAAAAGAGCTACGAGCAGTACTTC. Protein sequence: CASSPWTGRSEKSYEQYF.

This clone came up a few times. The chain employs TRBV14 and TRBJ1-2; no clear D. Trimming shortened V by 1 base and J by 3 bases, and 9 bases separated the two germline ends. CDR1 is SGHDN, CDR2 FVKESK, per germline. This CDR3 spans 14 amino acids. Here the CDR3 reads CASSQVRGDYGYTF. The CDR3 bases are TGTGCCAGCAGCCAAGTCCGAGGAGACTATGGCTACACCTTC.

The rearrangement uses TRBV7-2 and TRBJ1-1; D call uncertain. The CDR3 has 15 residues. Deletions cut 0 bases from V and 5 bases from J, with 13 bases between. The germline gives CDR1 SGHTA, CDR2 FQGNSA. The CDR3 DNA is TGTGCCAGCAGCTTAGCCGTTGGCCGTTTTACTGAAGCTTTCTTT. Amino acid sequence: CASSLAVGRFTEAFF. The variable domain in full, with the rest retrieved from reference TRBV7-2 and TRBJ1-1, is GAGVSQSPSNKVTEKGKDVELRCDPISGHTALYWYRQSLGQGLEFLIYFQGNSAPDKSGLPSDRFSAERTGGSVSTLTIQRTQQEDSAVYLCASSLAVGRFTEAFFGQGTRLTVV.

CDR3 region: CASSLGTYEQYF. The CDR3 DNA follows: TGTGCCAGCAGCTTGGGGACTTACGAGCAGTACTTC. The chain couples TRBV5-6 to TRBJ2-7; weak D call: TRBD2 (5 bases). CDR3 size: 12 residues. Trimming took 0 bases from V and 4 from J, leaving 5 bases between them. Per germline, CDR1 SGHDT and CDR2 YYEEEE.

This chain joins TRBV27 and TRBJ2-2; the D gene is possibly TRBD2 (6 bases). The CDR3 is 15 amino acids. Between the trimmed V and J ends, which lost 2 bases and 3 bases, there was a span of 10 bases. Germline V lookup: CDR1 MNHEY, CDR2 SMNVEV (reference sequence). The CDR3 DNA reads TGTGCCAGCAGTTTAGGAGGGAGCTACACCGGGGAGCTGTTTTTT. This encodes CASSLGGSYTGELFF.

This clone is a singleton in its sample. This sequence joins TRBV5-4 and TRBJ1-2; 10 bases match TRBD1. Germline lookup yields CDR1 SGHNT and CDR2 YYREEE (reference sequence). The CDR3 sequence is 16 residues long. V lost 4 bases and J lost 4; bases outside the gene matches: 10. The DNA for the CDR3 is TGTGCCAGCAGCGGTGGGGCGACAGGGGGCGCCTATGGCTACACCTTC. As protein: CASSGGATGGAYGYTF.

Remarks on this clone: One end of the junction varies from germline; a read error may be responsible. V gene TRBV4-1 combines with J gene TRBJ2-7; 9 nucleotides align to TRBD1. This CDR3 comprises 16 residues. Germline V gives CDR1 MGHRA, CDR2 YSYEKL. CDR3 in amino acids: CASSQDAGTGHYEQYF. The CDR3 DNA reads TGTGCCAGCAGCCAAGACGCCGGGACAGGGCACTACGAGCAGTACTTC.

This clone was seen only a few times. V and J are TRBV19 and TRBJ2-7; 12 bases map to TRBD2. Trimming at V came to 3 bases and at J to 3 bases, leaving 0 bases not matched to a gene. Germline V gene sequence: CDR1 LNHDA, CDR2 SQIVND (reference sequence). The CDR3 totals 14 residues. CDR3 in DNA: TGTGCCAGTAGTATGACTAGCGGGAGCTACGAGCAGTACGTC. Residues: CASSMTSGSYEQYV.

CDR3 in amino acids: CASSEGLAGVYEQYV. The CDR3 coding sequence is TGTGCCAGTAGTGAGGGACTAGCGGGAGTCTACGAGCAGTACGTC. The V call is TRBV19, the J call TRBJ2-7; 14 bases are shared with TRBD2. The V gene end was trimmed by 5 bases and the J gene end by 3 bases; junction bases not matched to a gene: 3. The CDR3 runs to 15 residues. Germline lookup yields CDR1 LNHDA and CDR2 SQIVND (reference sequence).

This chain uses TRBV9 with TRBJ1-1; D ambiguous. V dropped 2 bases and J dropped 1 base, with 12 bases sitting between them. Germline CDR1 is SGDLS and CDR2 is YYNGEE. This CDR3 region has 15 residues. The chain's CDR3 is CASSVGMGRNTEAFF. DNA for the CDR3: TGTGCCAGCAGCGTCGGGATGGGTAGGAACACTGAAGCTTTCTTT.

The chain carries TRBV20-1 and TRBJ2-7, with TRBD2 matching 10 bases. Germline CDR1 is DFQATT and CDR2 is SNEGSKA (reference sequence). This CDR3 comprises 11 residues. The CDR3 protein is CTPSGSYEQYF. In nucleotides, the CDR3 is TGCACCCCTAGCGGGAGTTACGAGCAGTACTTC.